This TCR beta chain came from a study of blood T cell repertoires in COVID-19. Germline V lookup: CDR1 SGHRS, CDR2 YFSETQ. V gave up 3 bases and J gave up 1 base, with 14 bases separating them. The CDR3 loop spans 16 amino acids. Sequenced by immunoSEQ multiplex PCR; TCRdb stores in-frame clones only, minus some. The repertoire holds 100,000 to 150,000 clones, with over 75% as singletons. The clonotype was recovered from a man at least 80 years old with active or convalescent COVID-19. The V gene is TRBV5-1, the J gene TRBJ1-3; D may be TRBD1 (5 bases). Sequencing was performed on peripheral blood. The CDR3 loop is CASSSYLTESGNTIYF. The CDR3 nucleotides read TGCGCCAGCAGCTCCTACTTGACAGAATCTGGAAACACCATATATTTT.